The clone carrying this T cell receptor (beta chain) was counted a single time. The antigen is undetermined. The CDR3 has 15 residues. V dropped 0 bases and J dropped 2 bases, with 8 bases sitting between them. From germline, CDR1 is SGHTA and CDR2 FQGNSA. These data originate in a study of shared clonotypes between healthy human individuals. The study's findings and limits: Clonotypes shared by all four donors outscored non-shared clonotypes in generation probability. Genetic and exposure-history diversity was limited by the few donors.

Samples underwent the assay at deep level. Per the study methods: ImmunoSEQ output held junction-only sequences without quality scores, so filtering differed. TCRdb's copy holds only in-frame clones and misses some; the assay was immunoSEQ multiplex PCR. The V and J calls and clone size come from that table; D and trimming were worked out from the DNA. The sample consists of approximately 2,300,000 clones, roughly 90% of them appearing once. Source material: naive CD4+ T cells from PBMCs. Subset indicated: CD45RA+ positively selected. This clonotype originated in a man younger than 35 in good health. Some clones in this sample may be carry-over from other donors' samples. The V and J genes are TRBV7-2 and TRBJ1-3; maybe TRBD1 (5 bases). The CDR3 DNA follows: TGTGCCAGCAGCTTAGCGTGGGGGACTGGAAACACCATATATTTT. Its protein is CASSLAWGTGNTIYF.